These 11 T cell receptor beta chains came from one sample sequenced in a study of human T cells and chemical hapten exposure. Time point defined: patch test 2, 6 weeks after DPC sensitization. Treatment of the sample: therapeutic diphenylcyclopropenone sensitization with weekly scalp DPC. Each CDR3 protein is one row after TCRdb ran MiXCR on the RACE reads. The table records approximately 120,000 distinct CDR3 sequences, about a tenth of them present only once. This sample comprised whole blood, obtained in connection with sensitization to the hapten diphenylcyclopropenone (DPC). Receptors originate from a woman in her thirties or forties with alopecia areata. Some clones in this sample may be carry-over from other donors' samples.

There are many counts of this clonotype. The V gene is TRBV15, the J gene TRBJ2-6; D not certain. V was pared by 5 bases and J by 0 bases, with 8 bases between. This CDR3 is 15 amino acids long. Germline V gene lookup returns CDR1 LNHNV and CDR2 YYDKDF (reference sequence). Written as DNA, the CDR3 is TGTGCCACCAGCCTGATCCGCTCTGGGGCCAACGTCCTGACTTTC. It specifies CATSLIRSGANVLTF.

The chain employs TRBV7-9 and TRBJ2-2; 11 nucleotides match TRBD2. V lost 0 bases to trimming and J lost 3 bases; unmatched junction nucleotides: 6. CDR3 size: 18 residues. From germline, CDR1 is SEHNR and CDR2 FQNEAQ (reference sequence). DNA for the CDR3: TGTGCCAGCAGCTTAGCGTGGAGGGGACTAGCGGACACCGGGGAGCTGTTTTTT. Its protein is CASSLAWRGLADTGELFF.

Only a few counts were recorded for this clonotype. The rearrangement uses TRBV13 and TRBJ2-1; D is possibly TRBD1 (5 bases). The germline V gene has CDR1 PRHDT and CDR2 FYEKMQ (reference sequence). This CDR3 spans 15 amino acids. V dropped 0 bases and J dropped 4 bases, with 10 bases sitting between them. The CDR3 bases are TGTGCCAGCAGCTTAGGGACTGGACAATACAATGAGCAGTTCTTC. It codes for CASSLGTGQYNEQFF.

This clonotype was detected many times. The chain employs TRBV3-1 and TRBJ2-3, with D tentatively TRBD2 (6 bases). This CDR3 has 15 amino acids. Germline V lookup: CDR1 LGHDT, CDR2 YNNKEL (reference sequence). V lost 4 bases to trimming and J lost 5 bases, with 16 bases between them. The CDR3 DNA reads as TGTGCCAGCAGCCTCTACTCTAGCGTTCTAGATACGCAGTATTTT. It translates to CASSLYSSVLDTQYF.

This clonotype occurred a few times. J is TRBJ2-7 and V is TRBV28; TRBD2 might be the D (6 bases). Germline V CDR1 and CDR2: MDHEN, SYDVKM. CDR3 length equals 14 residues. Trimming left V 7 bases short and J 1 base short, with 14 bases between. CDR3 amino acids: CASNAAGPSYEQYF. Here the CDR3 DNA reads TGTGCCAGCAACGCGGCGGGGCCATCCTACGAGCAGTACTTC.

The sample holds one count of this clonotype. A read error may be the cause here, since a much bigger clone is one base away. This sequence joins TRBV20-1 and TRBJ2-1; 13 bases map to TRBD2. The CDR3 extends over 14 amino acids. After removal of 6 bases from V and 7 bases from J, the junction contained 6 bases not matched to a gene. In germline, CDR1 is DFQATT, CDR2 SNEGSKA (reference sequence). The CDR3 sequence is CSAPLAGGKNEQFF. The CDR3 region has the DNA TGCAGTGCCCCACTAGCGGGGGGGAAAAATGAGCAGTTCTTC.

This clonotype was observed at least ten times. This chain links TRBV7-2 with TRBJ2-2; TRBD1 or TRBD2 may be the D gene (5 bases each). The CDR3 is 17 amino acids. CDR1 SGHTA and CDR2 FQGNSA come from the germline V gene. With 5 bases removed from V and 2 bases from J, the gap between germline ends came to 18 bases. Here the CDR3 reads CASSQRRGTGNTGELFF. CDR3 nucleotides: TGTGCCAGCAGCCAACGCCGGGGAACAGGCAACACCGGGGAGCTGTTTTTT.

The gene calls are TRBV29-1 and TRBJ2-3; 8 nucleotides align to TRBD2. Germline assignment: CDR1 SQVTM and CDR2 ANQGSEA. The CDR3 is 14 amino acids. V dropped 6 bases and J dropped 0; count of bases not matched to a gene: 5. The CDR3 protein is CSVATSGSTDTQYF. Here the CDR3 DNA reads TGCAGCGTCGCAACTAGCGGAAGCACAGATACGCAGTATTTT.

The chain has TRBV3-1 and TRBJ2-2; D not resolved. This CDR3 is built from 12 residues. V dropped 2 bases and J dropped 6 bases, with 4 bases sitting between them. CDR1 is LGHDT and CDR2 is YNNKEL in the germline V gene (reference sequence). The CDR3 bases are TGTGCCAGCAGCCAATATTCCGGGGAGCTGTTTTTT. Translating gives CASSQYSGELFF.

This clonotype was seen a handful of times. This chain connects TRBV6-1 to TRBJ2-1; 10 bases match TRBD2. Germline lookup yields CDR1 MNHNS and CDR2 SASEGT. The trim removed 3 bases at V and 7 bases at J, leaving 12 bases unmatched. The CDR3 sequence is 17 residues long. The CDR3 region has the DNA TGTGCCAGCAGTGAGTCGGTAGCGGGGGGTATAGGGAATGAGCAGTTCTTC. The encoded protein is CASSESVAGGIGNEQFF.

The CDR3 loop is CASSPGRLPGATNEKLFF. The CDR3 nucleotides are TGTGCCAGCAGCCCAGGGCGCCTCCCCGGGGCTACTAATGAAAAACTGTTTTTT. This chain uses TRBV7-8 with TRBJ1-4; a possible D gene is TRBD1 (5 bases). Germline lookup yields CDR1 SGHVS and CDR2 FQNEAQ. This CDR3 comprises 18 residues. With 5 bases removed from V and 2 bases from J, the gap between germline ends came to 21 bases. The whole variable domain, filled in from reference TRBV7-8 and TRBJ1-4, reads GAGVSQSPRYKVAKRGQDVALRCDPISGHVSLFWYQQALGQGPEFLTYFQNEAQLDKSGLPSDRFFAERPEGSVSTLKIQRTQQEDSAVYLCASSPGRLPGATNEKLFFGSGTQLSVL.